This entry features one TCR beta chain sequence. The CDR3 totals 15 residues. Between the trimmed V and J ends, which lost 6 bases and 3 bases, there was a span of 20 bases. The V gene's germline CDR1 is DFQATT and CDR2 SNEGSKA (reference sequence). Specified time point: persistent/refractory GD, antithyroid drugs over 5 years with positive TRAb. From RNA extracted from PBMCs, the TCR library was made. For TCR beta, libraries came from iRepertoire HTBI primers and Arm-PCR of CDR3 regions. TCRdb reanalysed the multiplex PCR reads using MiXCR and keeps one entry per CDR3 protein. The table lists a few hundred thousand distinct CDR3 sequences, roughly a quarter of them singletons. These data belong to a study of regulatory T cells in long-lasting Graves disease.

The gene calls are TRBV20-1 and TRBJ1-1, with unresolved D. The specimen was peripheral blood mononuclear cells (PBMCs), collected when the disease was refractory, from a patient treated with antithyroid drugs. The receptor was derived from a female donor with Graves disease. CDR3 sequence: CSAEWVLNWDTEAFF. In DNA form, the CDR3 reads TGCAGTGCCGAATGGGTCTTAAACTGGGACACTGAAGCTTTCTTT.